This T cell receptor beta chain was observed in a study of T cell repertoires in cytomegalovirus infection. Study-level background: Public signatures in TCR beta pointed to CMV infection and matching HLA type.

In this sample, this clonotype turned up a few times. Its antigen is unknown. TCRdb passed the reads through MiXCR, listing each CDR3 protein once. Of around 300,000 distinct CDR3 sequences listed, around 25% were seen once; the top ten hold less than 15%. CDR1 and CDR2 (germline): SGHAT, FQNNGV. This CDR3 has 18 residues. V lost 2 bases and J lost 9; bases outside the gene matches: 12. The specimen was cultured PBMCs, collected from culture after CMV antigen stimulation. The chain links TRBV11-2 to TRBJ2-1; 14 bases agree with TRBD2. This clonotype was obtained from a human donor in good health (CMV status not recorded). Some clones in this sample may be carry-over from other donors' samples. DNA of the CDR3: TGTGCCAGCAGCTTAAGGGGGAGGTGGACTAGCGGGAGGATTGAGCAGTTCTTC. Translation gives CASSLRGRWTSGRIEQFF. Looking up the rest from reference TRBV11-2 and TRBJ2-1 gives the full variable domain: EAGVAQSPRYKIIEKRQSVAFWCNPISGHATLYWYQQILGQGPKLLIQFQNNGVVDDSQLPKDRFSAERLKGVDSTLKIQPAKLEDSAVYLCASSLRGRWTSGRIEQFFGPGTRLTVL.